The 10 T cell receptor beta chains below come from one sample, sequenced in a study of blood T cell repertoires in COVID-19 (dated by TCRdb to about 2020). Library creation used the immunoSEQ multiplex PCR assay. TCRdb carries this immuneACCESS record with in-frame sequences only. Its versions omit some clonotypes, under half of them owing to an unresolved V gene in the studies checked, with the rest unexplained. This sample has roughly 200,000 clones in its table, and about nine tenths of those were observed once. Clones ranked in the top ten supply 0.53% of the sample. The sample taken for sequencing was peripheral blood. The receptor source for this set is a man aged 45 to 65 with acute or convalescent COVID-19.

This clone appeared once. The J gene is TRBJ2-4, the V gene TRBV5-6; 9 bases map to TRBD2. CDR1 is SGHDT, CDR2 YYEEEE, per germline. CDR3 length: 17 amino acids. Unmatched junction bases numbered 5, after V lost 0 bases and J lost 1 base. CDR3 loop: CASSLGASGVAKNIQYF. CDR3 DNA: TGTGCCAGCAGCTTGGGGGCTAGCGGGGTCGCCAAAAACATTCAGTACTTC.

DNA of the CDR3: TGTGCCACCAGTGGCGACAGGGGGCAAAGGAATGAGCAGTTCTTC. Translation: CATSGDRGQRNEQFF. The chain recombines TRBV24-1 with TRBJ2-1; 10 bases agree with TRBD1. V shed 5 bases and J 7 bases; nucleotides not matched to a gene: 7. Per the germline V gene, CDR1 is KGHDR and CDR2 is SFDVKD. The CDR3 spans 15 residues.

This clone was recorded only once. The chain is built from TRBV6-5 and TRBJ2-1, with D perhaps matching TRBD2 (6 bases). Germline V gene lookup returns CDR1 MNHEY and CDR2 SVGAGI. CDR3 length: 14 amino acids. V was shortened by 4 bases and J by 6 bases, with 13 bases between the two germline ends. DNA for the CDR3: TGTGCCAGCAGTTTGGGACTGCTCCCCAATGAGCAGTTCTTC. Its translation: CASSLGLLPNEQFF.

A single count supports this clone. The chain recombines TRBV7-2 with TRBJ2-1; possible D gene TRBD1, 6 bases. V lost 3 bases, J lost 10 bases, and 19 bases lay in between. Germline loops: CDR1 SGHTA, CDR2 FQGNSA. There are 15 residues in the CDR3. The CDR3 loop reads CASSLQDRKTGEQFF. The DNA of the CDR3 is TGTGCCAGCAGCTTGCAAGACAGAAAAACAGGGGAGCAGTTCTTC.

The V and J genes are TRBV9 and TRBJ2-1, with 10 bases aligning to TRBD2. From germline, CDR1 is SGDLS and CDR2 YYNGEE. This CDR3 is built from 17 residues. The J segment lost 7 bases and the V segment lost 0 bases, leaving 10 bases of the junction unmatched. Written as DNA, the CDR3 is TGTGCCAGCAGCGTAGGTCCCAGCGGGGGGGCCGAGAATGAGCAGTTCTTC. This gives the protein CASSVGPSGGAENEQFF.

The chain recombines TRBV27 with TRBJ1-4, with D unclear. Per germline, CDR1 MNHEY and CDR2 SMNVEV (reference sequence). The CDR3 consists of 14 residues. V was shortened by 4 bases and J by 11 bases, with 17 bases between the two germline ends. The CDR3 DNA reads TGTGCCAGCAGTTCCCGGGATACCGTCGGGAAACTGTTTTTT. Its translation is CASSSRDTVGKLFF.

V gene TRBV5-1 combines with J gene TRBJ2-1; TRBD2 agrees at 10 bases. Germline lookup yields CDR1 SGHRS and CDR2 YFSETQ. With V trimmed by 0 bases and J by 9 bases, 3 bases remained unmatched. The CDR3 length is 14 residues. The CDR3 here is CASSLASGSSEQFF. The CDR3 DNA reads TGCGCCAGCAGCTTGGCTAGCGGGAGTTCTGAGCAGTTCTTC.

V is TRBV4-2 and J is TRBJ2-3; D might be TRBD2 (5 bases). Trimming removed 0 bases from V and 6 bases from J, with 13 bases in between. The CDR3 has 15 amino acids. The germline gives CDR1 LGHNA, CDR2 YNFKEQ. The CDR3 region is CASSQESRGGDTQYF. As DNA, the CDR3 is TGTGCCAGCAGCCAAGAGTCCCGGGGTGGGGATACGCAGTATTTT.

The chain employs TRBV4-2 and TRBJ1-1, with TRBD1 matching over 7 bases. Germline CDR1 is LGHNA and CDR2 is YNFKEQ. Trimming took 2 bases from V and 6 from J; bases not matched to a gene: 6. There are 14 residues in the CDR3. CDR3 residues: CASSQRDRVSEAFF. In DNA form, the CDR3 reads TGTGCCAGCAGCCAAAGAGACAGGGTCTCTGAAGCTTTCTTT.

This sequence joins TRBV19 and TRBJ1-4; no reliable D call. Germline CDR1 reads LNHDA; CDR2 reads SQIVND (reference sequence). The CDR3 loop spans 16 amino acids. The germline V and J ends were trimmed by 5 bases and 0 bases, with 13 bases remaining between them. The CDR3 DNA follows: TGTGCCAGTAGTTCAGGACGGAGGGCAACTAATGAAAAACTGTTTTTT. As protein: CASSSGRRATNEKLFF.